These 30 T cell receptor beta chains share one sample of origin, sequenced in a study of shared clonotypes between healthy human individuals. Using immunoSEQ multiplex PCR, the repertoire was profiled, and TCRdb retains in-frame clones only, with some absent. The sample includes approximately 940,000 clones, approximately 76% of them seen just once. Source material: memory CD4+ T cells sorted from blood. Subset reported: CD45RA-negative fraction. These receptors originate from a man between 18 and 35 years old in good health.

The chain links TRBV5-1 to TRBJ2-7; TRBD2 agrees at 10 bases. Unmatched junction bases numbered 4, after V lost 0 bases and J lost 1 base. The CDR3 runs 16 residues. Germline V lookup: CDR1 SGHRS, CDR2 YFSETQ. The CDR3 region has the DNA TGCGCCAGCAGCTTGGGTCCTAGCGGGAGTTCCTACGAGCAGTACTTC. Translated: CASSLGPSGSSYEQYF. Full variable domain (rest looked up from reference TRBV5-1 and TRBJ2-7): KAGVTQTPRYLIKTRGQQVTLSCSPISGHRSVSWYQQTPGQGLQFLFEYFSETQRNKGNFPGRFSGRQFSNSRSEMNVSTLELGDSALYLCASSLGPSGSSYEQYFGPGTRLTVT.

The chain carries TRBV6-6 and TRBJ1-2; tentatively, D is TRBD1 (6 bases). Trimming pared 2 bases from V and 1 base from J, leaving 14 bases between. Germline V CDR1 and CDR2: MNHNY, SVGAGI (reference sequence). CDR3 size: 16 residues. CDR3 residues: CASSYGGGGNNYGYTF. The CDR3 DNA reads TGTGCCAGCAGTTACGGAGGGGGGGGAAATAACTATGGCTACACCTTC.

Concerning this clone itself: Other DNA sequences in this sample translate to the same CDR3. This chain's CDR3 is CASSPGLAGGQETQYF. In DNA form, the CDR3 reads TGTGCCAGCTCACCAGGGCTAGCGGGGGGACAAGAGACCCAGTACTTC. The chain combines TRBV18 with TRBJ2-5; 11 bases agree with TRBD2. The length of the CDR3 is 16 residues. The ends lost 2 bases at V and 2 bases at J; junction bases unmatched: 4. Germline-derived CDR1 and CDR2 are KGHSH and LQKENI.

The rearrangement joins TRBV30 to TRBJ2-3; possibly TRBD2 for D (6 bases). The CDR3 loop spans 14 amino acids. Germline V CDR1 and CDR2: GTSNPN, SVGIG (reference sequence). Trimming took 5 bases from V and 6 from J, leaving 18 bases between them. The CDR3 DNA is TGTGCCTGGGAAAACGCGGGGAGGTGGGATACGCAGTATTTT. Translated: CAWENAGRWDTQYF.

The chain is built from TRBV7-2 and TRBJ2-1; TRBD1 might be the D (5 bases). Per germline, CDR1 SGHTA and CDR2 FQGNSA. The CDR3 runs to 15 residues. Trimming left V 5 bases short and J 0 bases short, with 11 bases between. The CDR3: CASSPFTGSYNEQFF. The CDR3, as DNA: TGTGCCAGCAGCCCCTTTACAGGCTCCTACAATGAGCAGTTCTTC.

This sequence joins TRBV6-1 and TRBJ1-1; D is unclear. The germline CDR1 and CDR2 sequences are MNHNS and SASEGT. The CDR3 has 11 amino acids. Trimming shortened V by 10 bases and J by 9 bases, and 15 bases separated the two germline ends. The CDR3 bases are TGTGCCACCTGGCTGAGGATGCAAGCTTTCTTT. It specifies CATWLRMQAFF.

This clone has just one count. The chain recombines TRBV30 with TRBJ2-7; D remains unclear. Trimming cost V 1 base and J 5 bases, with 15 bases left between them. The germline V gene has CDR1 GTSNPN and CDR2 SVGIG (reference sequence). The length of the CDR3 is 14 residues. The CDR3 nucleotides are TGTGCCTGGAGTGCCTTAGAAAGTGGACACGAGCAGTACTTC. Protein product: CAWSALESGHEQYF.

In its sample, this clone was seen once. The rearrangement uses TRBV7-8 and TRBJ2-1; D possibly corresponds to TRBD1 (6 bases). CDR1 is SGHVS and CDR2 is FQNEAQ in the germline V gene. V lost 2 bases, J lost 9 bases, and 17 bases lay in between. The CDR3 covers 15 residues. Here the CDR3 DNA reads TGTGCCAGCAGCTTAAGGAGTCAGGGGACCGCTGAGCAGTTCTTC. Amino acid sequence: CASSLRSQGTAEQFF.

This clone occurred a few times. V usage is TRBV5-4 and J usage is TRBJ1-1; 9 bases align to TRBD1. From germline, CDR1 is SGHNT and CDR2 YYREEE (reference sequence). This CDR3 region has 14 residues. With V trimmed by 3 bases and J by 4 bases, 4 bases remained unmatched. The CDR3 loop reads CASSSGQGSTEAFF. DNA of the CDR3: TGTGCCAGCAGCTCTGGACAGGGGAGCACTGAAGCTTTCTTT.

This sequence joins TRBV6-5 and TRBJ2-3; D unresolved. With 4 bases removed from V and 1 base from J, the gap between germline ends came to 6 bases. CDR1 is MNHEY, CDR2 SVGAGI, per germline. This CDR3 has 13 residues. The CDR3 here is CASSFLGTDTQYF. Here the CDR3 DNA reads TGTGCCAGCAGTTTCCTAGGCACAGATACGCAGTATTTT.

This clone is a singleton in its sample. The rearrangement joins TRBV2 to TRBJ2-2; 11 bases fit TRBD1. The germline gives CDR1 SNHLY, CDR2 FYNNEI. The CDR3 is made up of 15 amino acids. The ends lost 7 bases at V and 5 bases at J; junction bases unmatched: 6. The CDR3 sequence: CASKAGTGGTGELFF. The CDR3 nucleotides are TGTGCCAGCAAAGCTGGGACAGGGGGGACCGGGGAGCTGTTTTTT.

This chain uses TRBV5-5 with TRBJ2-2; 8 positions agree with TRBD1. CDR1 is SGHKS, CDR2 YYEKEE, per germline (reference sequence). V trimming: 0 bases; J trimming: 3 bases; junction bases outside the gene matches: 1. The CDR3 is made up of 15 amino acids. CDR3 nucleotide sequence: TGTGCCAGCAGCTTGGCAGGGGGCTACACCGGGGAGCTGTTTTTT. Encoded protein: CASSLAGGYTGELFF.

The count of this clone is one. A read error may be the cause here, since a much bigger clone is one base away. The sample has other DNA sequences that encode this CDR3 too. CDR3 sequence reads: CASSGTGGNQPQHF. CDR3 sequence (DNA): TGTGCCAGCAGTGGGACAGGGGGCAATCAGCCCCAGCATTTT. The chain carries TRBV6-1 and TRBJ1-5; 9 nucleotides agree with TRBD1. Germline V gene data show CDR1 as MNHNS and CDR2 as SASEGT. With V trimmed by 4 bases and J by 2 bases, 0 bases remained unmatched. The CDR3 has 14 amino acids.

The table lists this clone with a count of one. Relative to the germline gene, one junction end is altered; a read error may explain this. The chain recombines TRBV5-3 with TRBJ2-3; tentative D call: TRBD1 (5 bases). TRBV5-3 is labeled an ORF, and its function is uncertain. The CDR3 loop spans 15 amino acids. CDR3 loop: CASSLDRGVTDTQYF. The CDR3 DNA follows: TGTGCCAGCAGCTTAGATAGGGGCGTCACAGATACGCAGTATTTT.

The chain employs TRBV28 and TRBJ1-1; D possibly corresponds to TRBD1 (6 bases). The germline V gene encodes CDR1 MDHEN and CDR2 SYDVKM. Trimming removed 3 bases from V and 1 base from J, with 15 bases in between. The CDR3 sequence is 16 residues long. DNA for the CDR3: TGTGCCAGCAGTTTGAGGGGGAAGATCTCGAACACTGAAGCTTTCTTT. The encoded protein is CASSLRGKISNTEAFF.

In this sample, this clone turned up a few times. V and J are TRBV19 and TRBJ1-1; D is perhaps TRBD1 (6 bases). V lost 6 bases to trimming and J lost 1 base, with 18 bases between them. Germline values: CDR1 LNHDA, CDR2 SQIVND (reference sequence). CDR3 length equals 16 residues. CDR3 loop: CASRPGNLDRNTEAFF. CDR3 nucleotide sequence: TGTGCCAGTAGACCCGGGAACCTGGACAGGAACACTGAAGCTTTCTTT.

This rearrangement joins TRBV5-4 to TRBJ2-3, with 15 bases that match TRBD2. Germline V gives CDR1 SGHNT, CDR2 YYREEE (reference sequence). V dropped 4 bases and J dropped 2; count of bases not matched to a gene: 5. The CDR3 is 17 amino acids. In DNA, the CDR3 is TGTGCCAGCAGCCCTTGGACTAGCGGGGGGGCCACAGATACGCAGTATTTT. Its translation is CASSPWTSGGATDTQYF.

The rearrangement links TRBV6-6 to TRBJ2-5, with unresolved D. Trimming cost V 0 bases and J 5 bases, with 10 bases left between them. The CDR3 totals 14 residues. CDR1 and CDR2 from the germline V gene are MNHNY and SVGAGI (reference sequence). CDR3 loop: CASSYSTAGETQYF. The CDR3 DNA reads as TGTGCCAGCAGTTACTCGACGGCTGGGGAGACCCAGTACTTC.

The chain combines TRBV2 with TRBJ2-7; D is unclear. Deletions cut 6 bases from V and 0 bases from J, with 6 bases between. CDR3 length: 12 amino acids. CDR1 and CDR2 (germline): SNHLY, FYNNEI. CDR3 sequence: CASRDSSYEQYF. The CDR3 nucleotides are TGTGCCAGCAGGGATAGCTCCTACGAGCAGTACTTC. The whole variable domain, filled in from reference TRBV2 and TRBJ2-7, reads EPEVTQTPSHQVTQMGQEVILRCVPISNHLYFYWYRQILGQKVEFLVSFYNNEISEKSEIFDDQFSVERPDGSNFTLKIRSTKLEDSAMYFCASRDSSYEQYFGPGTRLTVT.

The chain combines TRBV9 with TRBJ1-3; D is uncertain. The CDR3 is made up of 14 amino acids. Germline CDR1 and CDR2: SGDLS and YYNGEE. V lost 0 bases to trimming and J lost 4 bases, with 8 bases between them. CDR3 DNA sequence: TGTGCCAGCAGCGTAGCTACGATGGGAAACACCATATATTTT. Translating it yields CASSVATMGNTIYF.

The chain uses TRBV22-1 and TRBJ2-5; TRBD1 reflects the table's D call only, with no check against the DNA. TRBV22-1 has pseudogene status. This CDR3 is 17 amino acids long. The CDR3 sequence: CPGSARYAESREGTQYF. The CDR3 DNA follows: TGTCCTGGGAGCGCCCGATACGCCGAATCCAGGGAAGGGACCCAGTACTTC.

The chain links TRBV9 to TRBJ2-7, with 11 bases matching TRBD2. Germline V gene lookup returns CDR1 SGDLS and CDR2 YYNGEE. After removal of 9 bases from V and 0 bases from J, the junction contained 14 bases not matched to a gene. The CDR3 spans 17 residues. For the CDR3, the DNA is TGTGCCACCCCCCCGACCAGACTAGCGGGGTCCTCCTACGAGCAGTACTTC. Its translation is CATPPTRLAGSSYEQYF.

This chain connects TRBV2 to TRBJ1-2, with D tentatively TRBD1 (5 bases). Germline values: CDR1 SNHLY, CDR2 FYNNEI. The CDR3 totals 13 residues. Trimming cost V 7 bases and J 5 bases, with 14 bases left between them. CDR3 amino acids: CASIEGTFYGYTF. The CDR3 DNA follows: TGTGCCAGCATCGAGGGGACGTTTTATGGCTACACCTTC.

The rearrangement uses TRBV5-1 and TRBJ2-3; 7 bases match TRBD2. The CDR3 runs 16 residues. Looked up from germline, CDR1 is SGHRS and CDR2 is YFSETQ. Losses at the gene ends were 3 bases for V and 4 bases for J; bases not matched to a gene: 11. Here the CDR3 reads CASSYAAGTGPDTQYF. Written as DNA, the CDR3 is TGCGCCAGCAGCTACGCAGCGGGAACCGGTCCAGATACGCAGTATTTT.

V and J are TRBV5-1 and TRBJ2-5; TRBD2 matches at 8 bases. The length of the CDR3 is 15 residues. V gave up 0 bases and J gave up 2 bases; unmatched junction bases: 3. Germline assignment: CDR1 SGHRS and CDR2 YFSETQ. The DNA for the CDR3 is TGCGCCAGCAGCTTGGTCGGGACTAGTCAAGAGACCCAGTACTTC. Translated: CASSLVGTSQETQYF.

Worth noting for this clone: Other DNA sequences in this sample translate to the same CDR3. CDR3 nucleotides: TGTGCCAGCAGCTTAGGCCCCCAAGAGACCCAGTACTTC. Residues: CASSLGPQETQYF. J is TRBJ2-5 and V is TRBV11-2; D is unresolved. V dropped 1 base and J dropped 1 base, with 4 bases sitting between them. In germline, CDR1 is SGHAT, CDR2 FQNNGV. The CDR3 runs 13 residues. Full variable domain (rest looked up from reference TRBV11-2 and TRBJ2-5): EAGVAQSPRYKIIEKRQSVAFWCNPISGHATLYWYQQILGQGPKLLIQFQNNGVVDDSQLPKDRFSAERLKGVDSTLKIQPAKLEDSAVYLCASSLGPQETQYFGPGTRLLVL.

This clone was observed a single time. This chain uses TRBV6-5 with TRBJ2-1; maybe TRBD2 (7 bases). CDR1 is MNHEY, CDR2 SVGAGI, per germline. V gave up 10 bases and J gave up 2 bases, with 15 bases separating them. The CDR3 has 14 residues. In DNA, the CDR3 is TGTGCCATCATGGGGGGGCTTGCCTACAATGAGCAGTTCTTC. Protein sequence: CAIMGGLAYNEQFF.

The genes are TRBV28 and TRBJ2-5; 7 nucleotides line up with TRBD2. CDR3 length equals 16 residues. V shed 8 bases, J shed 5 bases, and the junction held 17 bases outside the gene matches. Germline V gene lookup returns CDR1 MDHEN and CDR2 SYDVKM. The DNA for the CDR3 is TGTGCCAGCGGCCTCAAAGCTAGCGGAGGTTTGGAGACCCAGTACTTC. The encoded protein is CASGLKASGGLETQYF. Based on the CDR3 plus reference TRBV28 and TRBJ2-5, the full variable domain is DVKVTQSSRYLVKRTGEKVFLECVQDMDHENMFWYRQDPGLGLRLIYFSYDVKMKEKGDIPEGYSVSREKKERFSLILESASTNQTSMYLCASGLKASGGLETQYFGPGTRLLVL.

The V gene is TRBV15, the J gene TRBJ2-7; no definite D call. The CDR3 covers 13 residues. V was pared by 3 bases and J by 10 bases, with 16 bases between. Looked up from germline, CDR1 is LNHNV and CDR2 is YYDKDF (reference sequence). Here the CDR3 DNA reads TGTGCCACCAGCAGCTTCCCCGGGTCCTTTCAGTACTTC. As protein: CATSSFPGSFQYF.

This clone was observed at least ten times. The V and J genes are TRBV4-2 and TRBJ2-3; D ambiguous. Germline values: CDR1 LGHNA, CDR2 YNFKEQ. The CDR3 has 14 residues. V was pared by 1 base and J by 0 bases, with 5 bases between. In DNA form, the CDR3 reads TGTGCCAGCAGCCAAGGGCTAAGCACAGATACGCAGTATTTT. The encoded protein is CASSQGLSTDTQYF.